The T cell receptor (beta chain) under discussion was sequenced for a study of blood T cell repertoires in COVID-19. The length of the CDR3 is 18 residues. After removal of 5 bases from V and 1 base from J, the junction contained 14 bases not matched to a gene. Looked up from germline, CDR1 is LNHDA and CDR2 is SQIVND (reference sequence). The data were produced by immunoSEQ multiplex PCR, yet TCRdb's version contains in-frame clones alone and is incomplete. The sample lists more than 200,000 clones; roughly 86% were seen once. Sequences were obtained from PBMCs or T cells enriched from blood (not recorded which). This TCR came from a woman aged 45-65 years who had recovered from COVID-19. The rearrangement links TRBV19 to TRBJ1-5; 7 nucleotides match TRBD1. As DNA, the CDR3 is TGTGCCAGTAGTCCCCCAACTTTCAGGGGGGAGAGCAATCAGCCCCAGCATTTT. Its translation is CASSPPTFRGESNQPQHF.